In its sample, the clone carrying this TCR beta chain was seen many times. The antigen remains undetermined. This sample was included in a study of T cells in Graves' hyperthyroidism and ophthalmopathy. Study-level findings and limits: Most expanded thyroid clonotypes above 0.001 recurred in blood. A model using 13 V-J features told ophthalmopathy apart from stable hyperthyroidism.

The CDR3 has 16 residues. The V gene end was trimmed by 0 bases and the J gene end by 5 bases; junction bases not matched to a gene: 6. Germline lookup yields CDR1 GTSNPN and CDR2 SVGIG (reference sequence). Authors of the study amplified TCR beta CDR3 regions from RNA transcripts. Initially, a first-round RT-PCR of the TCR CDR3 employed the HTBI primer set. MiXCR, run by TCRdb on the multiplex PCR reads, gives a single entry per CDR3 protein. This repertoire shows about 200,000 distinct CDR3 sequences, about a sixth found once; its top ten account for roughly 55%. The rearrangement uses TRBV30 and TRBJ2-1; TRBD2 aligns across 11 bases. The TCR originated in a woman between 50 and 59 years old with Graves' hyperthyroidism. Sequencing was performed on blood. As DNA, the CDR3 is TGTGCCTGGAGTGTTCCCACTAGCGGGGGTAACAATGAGCAGTTCTTC. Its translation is CAWSVPTSGGNNEQFF.